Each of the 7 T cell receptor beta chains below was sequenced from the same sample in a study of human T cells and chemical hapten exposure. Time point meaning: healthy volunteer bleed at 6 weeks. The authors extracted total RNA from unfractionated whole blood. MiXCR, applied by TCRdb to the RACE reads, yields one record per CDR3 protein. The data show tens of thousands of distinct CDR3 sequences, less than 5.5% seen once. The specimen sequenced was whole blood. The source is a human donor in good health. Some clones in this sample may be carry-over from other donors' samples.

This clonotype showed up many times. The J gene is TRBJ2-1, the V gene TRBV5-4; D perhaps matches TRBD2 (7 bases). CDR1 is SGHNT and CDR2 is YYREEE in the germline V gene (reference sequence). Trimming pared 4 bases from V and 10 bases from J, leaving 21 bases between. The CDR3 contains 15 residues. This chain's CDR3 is CASSVRAGAQGEQFF. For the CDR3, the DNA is TGTGCCAGCAGCGTGCGGGCGGGGGCGCAGGGGGAGCAGTTCTTC.

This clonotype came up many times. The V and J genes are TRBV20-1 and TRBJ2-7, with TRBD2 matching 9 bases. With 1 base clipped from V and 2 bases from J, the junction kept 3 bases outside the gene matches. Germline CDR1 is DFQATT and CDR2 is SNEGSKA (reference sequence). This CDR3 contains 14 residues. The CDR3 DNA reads TGCAGTGCTAGAGGTAGCGGGGGTCCCTACGAGCAGTACTTC. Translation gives CSARGSGGPYEQYF.

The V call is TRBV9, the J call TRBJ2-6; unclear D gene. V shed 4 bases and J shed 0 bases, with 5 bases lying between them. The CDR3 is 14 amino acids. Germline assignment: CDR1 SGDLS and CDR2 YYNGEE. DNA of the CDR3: TGTGCCAGCAGCTCCAACTCTGGGGCCAACGTCCTGACTTTC. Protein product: CASSSNSGANVLTF.

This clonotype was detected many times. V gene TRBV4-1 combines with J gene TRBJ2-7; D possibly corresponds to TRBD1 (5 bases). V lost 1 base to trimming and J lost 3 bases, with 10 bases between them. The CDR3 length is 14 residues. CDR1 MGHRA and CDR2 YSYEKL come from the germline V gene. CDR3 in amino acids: CASSQGQWGYEQYF. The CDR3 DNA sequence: TGCGCCAGCAGCCAAGGACAGTGGGGCTACGAGCAGTACTTC.

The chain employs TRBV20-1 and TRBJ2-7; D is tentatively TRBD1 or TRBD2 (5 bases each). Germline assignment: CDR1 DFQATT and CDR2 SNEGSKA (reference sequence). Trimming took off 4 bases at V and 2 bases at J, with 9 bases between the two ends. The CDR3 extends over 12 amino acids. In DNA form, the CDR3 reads TGCAGTGCTATGTTGGGGGCCTACGAGCAGTACTTC. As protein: CSAMLGAYEQYF.

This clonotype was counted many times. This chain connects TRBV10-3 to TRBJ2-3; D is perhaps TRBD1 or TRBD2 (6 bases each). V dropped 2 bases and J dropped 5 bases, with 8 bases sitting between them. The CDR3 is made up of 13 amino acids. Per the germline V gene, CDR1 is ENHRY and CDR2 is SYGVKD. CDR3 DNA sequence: TGTGCCATCAGTGAGCGGGGGCTAGATACGCAGTATTTT. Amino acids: CAISERGLDTQYF.

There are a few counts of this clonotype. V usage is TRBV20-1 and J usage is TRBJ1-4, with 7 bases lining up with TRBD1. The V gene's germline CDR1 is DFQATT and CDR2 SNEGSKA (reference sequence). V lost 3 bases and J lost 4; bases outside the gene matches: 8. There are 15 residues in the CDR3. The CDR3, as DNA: TGCAGTGCTAGTTTTCCGGGACAGAATAATGAAAAACTGTTTTTT. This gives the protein CSASFPGQNNEKLFF.